These 22 T cell receptor beta chains originate from one sample sequenced in a study of CD8+ T cells in alopecia areata. Reverse transcribed after extraction, RNA yielded cDNA as the sequencing template. The assay was immunoSEQ multiplex PCR, and TCRdb's table has in-frame clones only and misses some. The sample records about 210,000 clones, 55% to 70% being singletons. Treatment defined: oral pan-JAK inhibitor, 5-10 mg twice daily. The sequencing here drew on CD4+ T cells sorted from blood, taken at week 4, from a patient treated with tofacitinib. The receptors derive from a human donor with alopecia areata.

This sequence joins TRBV30 and TRBJ1-1, with D perhaps matching TRBD1 (6 bases). The CDR3 extends over 13 amino acids. V lost 1 base and J 4 bases, leaving 10 bases between the germline ends. Looked up from germline, CDR1 is GTSNPN and CDR2 is SVGIG (reference sequence). For the CDR3, the DNA is TGTGCCTGGAGTGGCCGGGGGCCCACTGAAGCTTTCTTT. Protein: CAWSGRGPTEAFF.

This clone was found a few times. The chain carries TRBV9 and TRBJ2-1; TRBD2 aligns across 11 bases. The junction had 4 bases not matched to a gene; V was cut back by 4 bases and J by 4 bases. Germline values: CDR1 SGDLS, CDR2 YYNGEE. The CDR3 has 15 amino acids. The chain's CDR3 is CASSLTSGAYNEQFF. The CDR3 DNA reads TGTGCCAGCAGCCTGACTAGCGGGGCGTACAATGAGCAGTTCTTC.

This chain links TRBV25-1 with TRBJ1-4; a possible D gene is TRBD1 (5 bases). Trimming pared 2 bases from V and 3 bases from J, leaving 7 bases between. The CDR3 is 14 residues long. CDR1 and CDR2 from the germline V gene are MGHDK and SYGVNS. The chain's CDR3 is CASSEMGPNEKLFF. The CDR3 region has the DNA TGTGCCAGCAGTGAAATGGGACCTAATGAAAAACTGTTTTTT.

The chain employs TRBV29-1 and TRBJ2-5; the D gene could be TRBD1 or TRBD2 (5 bases each). The CDR3 has 15 amino acids. CDR1 is SQVTM, CDR2 ANQGSEA, per germline. The ends were cut back, 6 bases at V and 2 bases at J, with 19 bases in the middle. This chain's CDR3 is CSVHLAGGRQETQYF. The CDR3 region has the DNA TGCAGCGTCCACTTGGCTGGGGGTCGTCAAGAGACCCAGTACTTC.

This clone was seen only a few times. The chain combines TRBV5-4 with TRBJ1-1; 11 positions match TRBD1. This CDR3 spans 14 amino acids. The V gene end was trimmed by 4 bases and the J gene end by 7 bases; junction bases not matched to a gene: 6. CDR1 is SGHNT, CDR2 YYREEE, per germline (reference sequence). CDR3 DNA: TGTGCCAGCAGCCCGGGACAGGGGGTGGTTGAAGCTTTCTTT. This translates into CASSPGQGVVEAFF.

The chain uses TRBV6-5 and TRBJ1-2, with D hard to call. Per germline, CDR1 MNHEY and CDR2 SVGAGI. V lost 7 bases to trimming and J lost 5 bases, with 14 bases between them. CDR3 length: 13 residues. The CDR3 reads CASTRLRGYGYTF. Written as DNA, the CDR3 is TGTGCCAGCACCCGATTGCGAGGGTATGGCTACACCTTC.

The chain joins TRBV7-9 to TRBJ2-5, with 10 positions matching TRBD1. Per the germline V gene, CDR1 is SEHNR and CDR2 is FQNEAQ (reference sequence). V trimming: 4 bases; J trimming: 0 bases; junction bases outside the gene matches: 2. There are 15 residues in the CDR3. CDR3 DNA sequence: TGTGCCAGCAGCTCGGGACAGGGGAACCAAGAGACCCAGTACTTC. This encodes CASSSGQGNQETQYF.

The rearrangement joins TRBV7-2 to TRBJ1-5; TRBD1 matches 7 bases. The length of the CDR3 is 17 residues. J lost 9 bases, V lost 5 bases, and 19 bases had no gene match. Germline CDR1 is SGHTA and CDR2 is FQGNSA. The CDR3 is CASSSYPGQHTPMPQHF. CDR3 DNA sequence: TGTGCCAGCAGCAGTTACCCGGGACAGCATACGCCTATGCCCCAGCATTTT.

The chain has TRBV7-6 and TRBJ2-3, with TRBD2 matching over 9 bases. The V gene's germline CDR1 is SGHVS and CDR2 FNYEAQ. This CDR3 contains 14 residues. After removal of 5 bases from V and 6 bases from J, the junction contained 6 bases not matched to a gene. The CDR3 sequence is CASSQERGVDTQYF. Written as DNA, the CDR3 is TGTGCCAGCAGCCAAGAGCGGGGGGTGGATACGCAGTATTTT.

V is TRBV6-5 and J is TRBJ1-2, with D possibly TRBD1 on 5 matching bases. Germline CDR1 MNHEY, CDR2 SVGAGI. This CDR3 comprises 15 residues. V dropped 2 bases and J dropped 0 bases, with 10 bases sitting between them. The CDR3, as DNA: TGTGCCAGCAGTTACGGGACGGTAGCTAACTATGGCTACACCTTC. Translation gives CASSYGTVANYGYTF.

The V gene is TRBV11-2, the J gene TRBJ2-3; either TRBD1 or TRBD2 may fit D (6 bases each). The V end was cut by 8 bases, the J end by 4 bases, with 16 bases between. CDR3 length: 14 amino acids. Looked up from germline, CDR1 is SGHAT and CDR2 is FQNNGV. For the CDR3, the DNA is TGTGCCAGCGGGTACCGGGGGCCAGCAGATACGCAGTATTTT. Residues: CASGYRGPADTQYF.

The V and J genes are TRBV11-2 and TRBJ2-5; no firm D call. The CDR3 is 13 amino acids. Germline loops: CDR1 SGHAT, CDR2 FQNNGV. Trimming removed 2 bases from V and 5 bases from J, with 9 bases in between. In DNA, the CDR3 is TGTGCCAGCAGCTTACGCGCCGGGGAGACCCAGTACTTC. Translated: CASSLRAGETQYF.

The chain couples TRBV7-9 to TRBJ2-5; TRBD2 agrees at 7 bases. This CDR3 has 12 amino acids. Germline CDR1 SEHNR, CDR2 FQNEAQ (reference sequence). The V gene end was trimmed by 7 bases and the J gene end by 5 bases; junction bases not matched to a gene: 4. CDR3 in amino acids: CASTRESETQYF. The CDR3, as DNA: TGTGCCAGCACGCGGGAGTCGGAGACCCAGTACTTC.

V gene TRBV25-1 combines with J gene TRBJ1-2; D is unresolved. Germline CDR1 MGHDK, CDR2 SYGVNS. The ends were cut back, 7 bases at V and 2 bases at J, with 5 bases in the middle. This CDR3 has 11 residues. The CDR3 coding sequence is TGTGCCAGCATTGACAACTATGGCTACACCTTC. It codes for CASIDNYGYTF.

This chain joins TRBV7-2 and TRBJ2-7; D gene unclear. The germline gives CDR1 SGHTA, CDR2 FQGNSA. The V and J ends lost 4 bases and 6 bases respectively, with 10 bases between them. The length of the CDR3 is 12 residues. CDR3 nucleotide sequence: TGTGCCAGCAGCTCGGTCTTCTCCGAGCAGTACTTC. Translating gives CASSSVFSEQYF.

The J gene is TRBJ1-4, the V gene TRBV6-5; weak D call: TRBD1 (5 bases). This CDR3 spans 13 amino acids. V lost 4 bases and J lost 8, with 11 bases in between. Per the germline V gene, CDR1 is MNHEY and CDR2 is SVGAGI. The CDR3 protein is CASSWGGREKLFF. CDR3 sequence (DNA): TGTGCCAGCAGTTGGGGGGGTAGGGAAAAACTGTTTTTT.

The genes are TRBV10-1 and TRBJ2-1, with D possibly TRBD1 on 6 matching bases. Trimming took off 4 bases at V and 6 bases at J, with 19 bases between the two ends. The CDR3 runs 16 residues. Per the germline V gene, CDR1 is WNHNN and CDR2 is SYGVQD (reference sequence). This CDR3 is CASSARGFSGSNEQFF. Written as DNA, the CDR3 is TGCGCCAGCAGTGCGAGGGGGTTTTCGGGGAGCAATGAGCAGTTCTTC.

The chain uses TRBV10-3 and TRBJ1-6, with 7 bases that match TRBD1. V trimming: 11 bases; J trimming: 5 bases; junction bases outside the gene matches: 3. Germline-derived CDR1 and CDR2 are ENHRY and SYGVKD. The CDR3 has 12 residues. The CDR3 nucleotides are TGTGCCGGCGGGACAGATAATTCACCCCTCCACTTT. As protein: CAGGTDNSPLHF.

The rearrangement uses TRBV6-5 and TRBJ2-3; 7 positions match TRBD2. V shed 4 bases and J 5 bases; nucleotides not matched to a gene: 12. The V gene's germline CDR1 is MNHEY and CDR2 SVGAGI. This CDR3 is built from 16 residues. CDR3 coding DNA: TGTGCCAGCAGTTCCCGAGCTGGGGGGGAGGAAGATACGCAGTATTTT. Translating it yields CASSSRAGGEEDTQYF.

The V call is TRBV7-2, the J call TRBJ2-3; TRBD2 matches at 11 bases. This CDR3 contains 17 residues. Germline values: CDR1 SGHTA, CDR2 FQGNSA. After removal of 5 bases from V and 2 bases from J, the junction contained 9 bases not matched to a gene. In DNA form, the CDR3 reads TGTGCCAGCAGCCTCTTCACTAGCGGGGGAAACACAGATACGCAGTATTTT. The encoded protein is CASSLFTSGGNTDTQYF. Supplemented by reference TRBV7-2 and TRBJ2-3, the full variable domain reads GAGVSQSPSNKVTEKGKDVELRCDPISGHTALYWYRQSLGQGLEFLIYFQGNSAPDKSGLPSDRFSAERTGGSVSTLTIQRTQQEDSAVYLCASSLFTSGGNTDTQYFGPGTRLTVL.

The gene calls are TRBV2 and TRBJ2-2, with D perhaps matching TRBD1 (6 bases). The V gene lost 6 bases and the J gene lost 4 bases, with 12 bases spanning the gap. CDR3 size: 14 residues. The germline V gene encodes CDR1 SNHLY and CDR2 FYNNEI. The CDR3 protein is CASRFTGTTGELFF. CDR3 coding DNA: TGTGCCAGCAGGTTTACAGGGACCACCGGGGAGCTGTTTTTT.

V gene TRBV4-3 combines with J gene TRBJ1-2; 8 bases line up with TRBD1. With V trimmed by 0 bases and J by 4 bases, 7 bases remained unmatched. Germline V gene sequence: CDR1 LGHNA, CDR2 YSLEER. This CDR3 spans 16 amino acids. The CDR3 reads CASSQERAGGAYGYTF. In DNA form, the CDR3 reads TGCGCCAGCAGCCAAGAGAGGGCAGGGGGCGCCTATGGCTACACCTTC.